Below, one T cell receptor beta chain is given with its context. The target antigen is unknown. With V trimmed by 6 bases and J by 3 bases, 10 bases remained unmatched. The length of the CDR3 is 15 residues. This record comes from a study of identical twins. Notes on the study in general: The conclusions drew on cross-sectional statistical analysis instead of tracking the same donors.

Template switching added a universal primer site; cDNA carried unique molecular identifiers. From the 5' RACE reads, TCRdb called clonotypes with MiXCR, one entry per CDR3 protein. There are over 500,000 distinct CDR3 sequences in the sample; less than 25% occur only once, and around 0.91% lies in the top ten. The data were also submitted as part of a second study, on T cells expressing NK-cell markers. This second report adds: In the group of eight sequenced donors, seven were HCMV-seropositive and one was seronegative. What restricted sorting to alpha-beta TCR T cells in several experiments was an anti-gamma-delta TCR antibody.

This sequence originates from a young woman in good health. The chain is built from TRBV12-3 or TRBV12-4 and TRBJ2-7; 8 positions agree with TRBD2. The specimen sequenced was CD4+ T cells sorted from blood. CDR3 DNA sequence: TGTGCCAGCAGACCTACTAGCGGAGGAGACTACGAGCAGTACTTC. This translates into CASRPTSGGDYEQYF.